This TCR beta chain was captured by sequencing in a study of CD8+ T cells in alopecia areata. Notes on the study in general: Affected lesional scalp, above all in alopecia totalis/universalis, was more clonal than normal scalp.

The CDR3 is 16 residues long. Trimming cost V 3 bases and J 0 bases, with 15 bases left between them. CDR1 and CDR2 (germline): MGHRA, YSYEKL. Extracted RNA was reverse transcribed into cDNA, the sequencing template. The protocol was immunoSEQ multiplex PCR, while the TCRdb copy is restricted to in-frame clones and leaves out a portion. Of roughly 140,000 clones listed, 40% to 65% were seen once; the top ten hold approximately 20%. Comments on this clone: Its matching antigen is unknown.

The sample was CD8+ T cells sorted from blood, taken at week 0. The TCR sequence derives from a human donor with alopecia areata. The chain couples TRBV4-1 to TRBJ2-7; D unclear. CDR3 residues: CASSHLTPPSSYEQYF. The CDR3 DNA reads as TGCGCCAGCAGCCATTTGACACCTCCTAGCTCCTACGAGCAGTACTTC.